This TCR beta chain was observed in a study of blood T cell repertoires in COVID-19. As for the study in general: Spain, Italy and the United States supplied samples that represented acute and convalescent COVID-19. PBMCs, B-cell-depleted T cells, or T cells provided the cDNA or gDNA that made up the material.

This CDR3 spans 18 amino acids. Losses at the gene ends were 4 bases for V and 3 bases for J; bases not matched to a gene: 16. Germline assignment: CDR1 MRHNA and CDR2 SNTAGT. In the original workflow: Using reference gene primer amplification, nucleated cell counts were estimated. Generated by immunoSEQ multiplex PCR, the TCRdb table keeps only in-frame clones and is missing some. V and J calls and clone size follow that table, whereas D and trimming were derived from the DNA. The table lists 310,000 or so clones, roughly 91% of them singletons, with 1% in the top ten. V is TRBV6-4 and J is TRBJ2-7; TRBD1 agrees at 9 bases. Sequencing was performed on peripheral blood. This sequence originates from a man between 45 and 60 years old with active or convalescent COVID-19. CDR3 coding DNA: TGTGCCAGCAGTGTCCACGTCATCCGGGACAGGGTAGGCTACGAGCAGTACTTC. It translates to CASSVHVIRDRVGYEQYF.